The 27 T cell receptor beta chains below come from one sample, sequenced in a study of PD-L1 blockade in urothelial cancer. This table comes from immunoSEQ multiplex PCR, and its TCRdb copy is limited to in-frame clones, with some not included. This table has over 14,000 clones, 88% appearing once. The sample in question was PBMCs, obtained around atezolizumab (anti-PD-L1) treatment. Receptor source: a man aged 70-80 years with urothelial cancer.

The chain links TRBV4-1 to TRBJ2-1; no clear D gene. Deletions cut 0 bases from V and 3 bases from J, with 9 bases between. This CDR3 spans 15 amino acids. CDR1 is MGHRA and CDR2 is YSYEKL in the germline V gene. CDR3 loop: CASSQDLQIYNEQFF. The CDR3, as DNA: TGCGCCAGCAGCCAAGATCTCCAGATCTACAATGAGCAGTTCTTC.

In DNA, the CDR3 is TGTGCCAGTAGTGCCGACAGGGGGAAACACACTGAAGCTTTCTTT. Its protein is CASSADRGKHTEAFF. The chain links TRBV19 to TRBJ1-1; TRBD1 matches 9 bases. Germline lookup yields CDR1 LNHDA and CDR2 SQIVND (reference sequence). Unmatched junction bases numbered 7, after V lost 5 bases and J lost 3 bases. The CDR3 length is 15 residues. The full variable domain, its missing parts supplied by reference TRBV19 and TRBJ1-1, is DGGITQSPKYLFRKEGQNVTLSCEQNLNHDAMYWYRQDPGQGLRLIYYSQIVNDFQKGDIAEGYSVSREKKESFPLTVTSAQKNPTAFYLCASSADRGKHTEAFFGQGTRLTVV.

The rearrangement joins TRBV7-6 to TRBJ1-3; D uncertain. The germline V and J ends were trimmed by 1 base and 1 base, with 8 bases remaining between them. This CDR3 has 15 residues. Germline V lookup: CDR1 SGHVS, CDR2 FNYEAQ. CDR3 region: CASSLEAGSGNTIYF. The CDR3 bases are TGTGCCAGCAGCTTAGAGGCGGGATCTGGAAACACCATATATTTT.

This rearrangement joins TRBV10-3 to TRBJ1-1, with D tentatively TRBD1 (5 bases). The CDR3 runs 13 residues. Germline CDR1 reads ENHRY; CDR2 reads SYGVKD. V was clipped by 2 bases and J by 6 bases, with 10 bases between them. The CDR3 region has the DNA TGTGCCATCAGTGAGGGACACTGGGCTGAAGCTTTCTTT. Translation gives CAISEGHWAEAFF.

In its sample, this clone was seen a few times. This chain connects TRBV19 to TRBJ1-5; weak D call: TRBD1 (5 bases). V lost 1 base and J lost 7, with 8 bases in between. The germline V gene has CDR1 LNHDA and CDR2 SQIVND (reference sequence). The CDR3 totals 13 residues. This CDR3 reads CASSIGQMQPQHF. CDR3 nucleotides: TGTGCCAGTAGTATAGGACAGATGCAGCCCCAGCATTTT.

In nucleotides, the CDR3 is TGTGCCAGCACCCGGCTCGCGGGGGAGGGAGAGACCCAGTACTTC. Residues: CASTRLAGEGETQYF. This chain connects TRBV2 to TRBJ2-5, with 7 bases aligning to TRBD2. Germline V CDR1 and CDR2: SNHLY, FYNNEI. The CDR3 spans 15 residues. V trimming: 7 bases; J trimming: 4 bases; junction bases outside the gene matches: 12.

The CDR3 reads CASSPRAGDQPQHF. The CDR3 DNA follows: TGTGCCAGCTCACCAAGGGCCGGGGATCAGCCCCAGCATTTT. The V and J genes are TRBV18 and TRBJ1-5; D remains unclear. CDR1 is KGHSH and CDR2 is LQKENI in the germline V gene. V was cut by 2 bases and J by 5 bases, with 10 bases left in between. The CDR3 spans 14 residues.

The chain is built from TRBV4-1 and TRBJ2-7, with D perhaps matching TRBD1 (6 bases). Trimming took 2 bases from V and 6 from J, leaving 14 bases between them. Per the germline V gene, CDR1 is MGHRA and CDR2 is YSYEKL. The length of the CDR3 is 14 residues. In DNA, the CDR3 is TGCGCCAGCAGCCAACGGGACAACGCCTTCGAGCAGTACTTC. Its translation is CASSQRDNAFEQYF.

The gene calls are TRBV10-1 and TRBJ1-4; no definite D call. Trimming pared 2 bases from V and 3 bases from J, leaving 7 bases between. This CDR3 comprises 14 residues. The germline CDR1 and CDR2 sequences are WNHNN and SYGVQD (reference sequence). The CDR3 sequence: CASSETASNEKLFF. For the CDR3, the DNA is TGCGCCAGCAGTGAGACAGCCTCTAATGAAAAACTGTTTTTT.

Concerning this clone: One end of the junction is discordant with germline, which a read error may explain. The V gene is TRBV5-1, the J gene TRBJ2-2, with D possibly TRBD2 on 5 matching bases. The germline V gene encodes CDR1 SGHRS and CDR2 YFSETQ. This CDR3 region has 13 residues. The CDR3 loop is CTSSAWETGELFF. The CDR3 DNA sequence: TGCACCAGCAGCGCCTGGGAGACCGGGGAGCTGTTTTTT.

The chain uses TRBV5-4 and TRBJ2-7; 9 nucleotides agree with TRBD1. Germline-derived CDR1 and CDR2 are SGHNT and YYREEE (reference sequence). Trimming cost V 4 bases and J 2 bases; bases outside gene matches: 4. The CDR3 covers 14 residues. The CDR3: CASSPGTGTYEQYF. CDR3 bases: TGTGCCAGCAGCCCCGGGACAGGGACCTACGAGCAGTACTTC.

The chain joins TRBV6-1 to TRBJ2-1, with a possible D match to TRBD1 (6 bases). The CDR3 covers 16 residues. The V gene's germline CDR1 is MNHNS and CDR2 SASEGT. The V gene lost 6 bases and the J gene lost 2 bases, with 17 bases spanning the gap. CDR3: CASSETPQGTYNEQFF. The CDR3 nucleotides are TGTGCCAGCAGCGAAACCCCCCAGGGGACCTACAATGAGCAGTTCTTC.

The chain is built from TRBV6-6 and TRBJ1-5, with 7 positions matching TRBD1. The CDR3 has 14 residues. Germline lookup yields CDR1 MNHNY and CDR2 SVGAGI (reference sequence). J lost 1 base, V lost 6 bases, and 3 bases had no gene match. This CDR3 reads CASSPTGSNQPQHF. The CDR3 region has the DNA TGTGCCAGCAGCCCGACAGGGAGCAATCAGCCCCAGCATTTT.

This sequence joins TRBV7-2 and TRBJ2-7, with 8 bases matching TRBD1. J gave up 4 bases and V 1 base, and 3 bases lay outside the gene matches. This CDR3 comprises 14 residues. Per the germline V gene, CDR1 is SGHTA and CDR2 is FQGNSA. The DNA for the CDR3 is TGTGCCAGCAGCTTAGGGACAGGGCGGTACGAGCAGTACTTC. It specifies CASSLGTGRYEQYF.

The genes are TRBV4-1 and TRBJ2-3; possible D gene TRBD1, 6 bases. The V end lost 3 bases, the J end lost 5 bases, and 15 bases lay between the germline ends. The CDR3 contains 15 residues. Germline loops: CDR1 MGHRA, CDR2 YSYEKL. For the CDR3, the DNA is TGCGCCAGCAGCCAGGGATCACAGGGAAAAGATACGCAGTATTTT. The encoded protein is CASSQGSQGKDTQYF.

The V call is TRBV19, the J call TRBJ1-5, with 8 bases aligning to TRBD1. V lost 4 bases to trimming and J lost 7 bases; unmatched junction nucleotides: 9. Germline V CDR1 and CDR2: LNHDA, SQIVND (reference sequence). CDR3 size: 15 residues. The CDR3 DNA sequence: TGTGCCAGTAGTAGAAGACAGGGGTCGGGACAGCCCCAGCATTTT. Protein product: CASSRRQGSGQPQHF.

The chain uses TRBV11-1 and TRBJ2-7; tentative D call: TRBD2 (5 bases). Per germline, CDR1 SGHAT and CDR2 FQDESV (reference sequence). CDR3 size: 15 residues. V was shortened by 2 bases and J by 2 bases, with 13 bases between the two germline ends. CDR3 region: CASSLLALSTYEQYF. The DNA for the CDR3 is TGTGCCAGCAGCTTATTAGCGTTATCGACCTACGAGCAGTACTTC. The variable domain in full, with the rest retrieved from reference TRBV11-1 and TRBJ2-7, is EAEVAQSPRYKITEKSQAVAFWCDPISGHATLYWYRQILGQGPELLVQFQDESVVDDSQLPKDRFSAERLKGVDSTLKIQPAELGDSAMYLCASSLLALSTYEQYFGPGTRLTVT.

The V gene is TRBV5-4, the J gene TRBJ1-1; a possible D gene is TRBD1 (6 bases). This CDR3 is 15 amino acids long. V was cut by 4 bases and J by 2 bases, with 15 bases left in between. The germline CDR1 and CDR2 sequences are SGHNT and YYREEE (reference sequence). Written as DNA, the CDR3 is TGTGCCAGCAGCAAAGGGGGGGGAAAAAACACTGAAGCTTTCTTT. This sequence encodes CASSKGGGKNTEAFF.

V is TRBV7-9 and J is TRBJ1-2; 9 nucleotides line up with TRBD1. Germline V gene sequence: CDR1 SEHNR, CDR2 FQNEAQ (reference sequence). The V and J ends lost 5 bases and 5 bases, in that order; junction bases with no gene match: 6. The CDR3 sequence is 14 residues long. The CDR3 spells CASSPPGQGYGYTF. DNA of the CDR3: TGTGCCAGCAGCCCCCCGGGACAGGGATATGGCTACACCTTC. Using reference TRBV7-9 and TRBJ1-2 for the parts outside the CDR3, the full variable domain is DTGVSQNPRHKITKRGQNVTFRCDPISEHNRLYWYRQTLGQGPEFLTYFQNEAQLEKSRLLSDRFSAERPKGSFSTLEIQRTEQGDSAMYLCASSPPGQGYGYTFGSGTRLTVV.

The chain joins TRBV5-1 to TRBJ2-5; 7 bases line up with TRBD1. The CDR3 has 16 residues. CDR1 and CDR2 (germline): SGHRS, YFSETQ. The V segment lost 5 bases and the J segment 0 bases; nucleotides outside the gene matches: 10. CDR3 sequence reads: CASSGDRKIYQETQYF. In DNA form, the CDR3 reads TGCGCCAGCAGTGGGGACAGAAAGATCTACCAAGAGACCCAGTACTTC.

The chain joins TRBV12-5 to TRBJ2-5, with 8 bases fitting TRBD2. This CDR3 region has 17 residues. The V segment lost 4 bases and the J segment 5 bases; nucleotides outside the gene matches: 15. Looked up from germline, CDR1 is LGHNT and CDR2 is FRNRAP. The CDR3 here is CASGSALRERGSETQYF. The CDR3 DNA follows: TGTGCTAGTGGTTCCGCGCTGAGGGAGCGGGGGAGTGAGACCCAGTACTTC.

This chain connects TRBV15 to TRBJ1-2, with 7 bases aligning to TRBD1. CDR1 LNHNV and CDR2 YYDKDF come from the germline V gene (reference sequence). V trimming: 3 bases; J trimming: 6 bases; junction bases outside the gene matches: 10. This CDR3 is built from 15 residues. CDR3 loop: CATSSVRGQHDGYTF. In DNA form, the CDR3 reads TGTGCCACCAGCAGCGTGCGGGGACAGCACGATGGCTACACCTTC. Drawing the rest from reference TRBV15 and TRBJ1-2, the complete variable domain is DAMVIQNPRYQVTQFGKPVTLSCSQTLNHNVMYWYQQKSSQAPKLLFHYYDKDFNNEADTPDNFQSRRPNTSFCFLDIRSPGLGDTAMYLCATSSVRGQHDGYTFGSGTRLTVV.

This clone has a single count. The V gene is TRBV9, the J gene TRBJ2-1; D is undetermined. CDR1 SGDLS and CDR2 YYNGEE come from the germline V gene. CDR3 length: 13 amino acids. V dropped 4 bases and J dropped 4 bases, with 9 bases sitting between them. The CDR3 DNA reads as TGTGCCAGCAGCCAGGTGGGTTACAATGAGCAGTTCTTC. Translated: CASSQVGYNEQFF. Looking up the rest from reference TRBV9 and TRBJ2-1 gives the full variable domain: DSGVTQTPKHLITATGQRVTLRCSPRSGDLSVYWYQQSLDQGLQFLIQYYNGEERAKGNILERFSAQQFPDLHSELNLSSLELGDSALYFCASSQVGYNEQFFGPGTRLTVL.

This sequence joins TRBV19 and TRBJ1-1; 10 bases are a match to TRBD1. Germline CDR1 reads LNHDA; CDR2 reads SQIVND (reference sequence). The junction had 7 bases not matched to a gene; V was cut back by 5 bases and J by 4 bases. The CDR3 is made up of 15 amino acids. The CDR3, as DNA: TGTGCCAGTAGTGGACGGACAGGGGGGCCCACTGAAGCTTTCTTT. This codes for CASSGRTGGPTEAFF. The variable domain in full, completed from reference TRBV19 and TRBJ1-1, reads DGGITQSPKYLFRKEGQNVTLSCEQNLNHDAMYWYRQDPGQGLRLIYYSQIVNDFQKGDIAEGYSVSREKKESFPLTVTSAQKNPTAFYLCASSGRTGGPTEAFFGQGTRLTVV.

The chain links TRBV15 to TRBJ1-2, with no clear D. The V end was cut by 1 base, the J end by 7 bases, with 10 bases between. The CDR3 consists of 13 residues. Germline CDR1 LNHNV, CDR2 YYDKDF (reference sequence). This CDR3 is CATSRVREGGYTF. The CDR3 nucleotides read TGTGCCACCAGCAGAGTAAGGGAGGGTGGCTACACCTTC.

The rearrangement uses TRBV6-1 and TRBJ2-5; D is uncertain. The CDR3 is made up of 12 amino acids. Germline assignment: CDR1 MNHNS and CDR2 SASEGT. V was clipped by 2 bases and J by 4 bases, with 5 bases between them. The CDR3 DNA reads as TGTGCCAGCAGTGAACGTTTAGAGACCCAGTACTTC. It is translated as CASSERLETQYF.

The gene calls are TRBV19 and TRBJ2-2, with TRBD2 matching 9 bases. The CDR3 length is 15 residues. Unmatched junction bases numbered 8, after V lost 5 bases and J lost 7 bases. Looked up from germline, CDR1 is LNHDA and CDR2 is SQIVND (reference sequence). This CDR3 is CASSVLAGRDGELFF. CDR3 coding DNA: TGTGCCAGTAGTGTTCTAGCGGGGCGGGACGGGGAGCTGTTTTTT.